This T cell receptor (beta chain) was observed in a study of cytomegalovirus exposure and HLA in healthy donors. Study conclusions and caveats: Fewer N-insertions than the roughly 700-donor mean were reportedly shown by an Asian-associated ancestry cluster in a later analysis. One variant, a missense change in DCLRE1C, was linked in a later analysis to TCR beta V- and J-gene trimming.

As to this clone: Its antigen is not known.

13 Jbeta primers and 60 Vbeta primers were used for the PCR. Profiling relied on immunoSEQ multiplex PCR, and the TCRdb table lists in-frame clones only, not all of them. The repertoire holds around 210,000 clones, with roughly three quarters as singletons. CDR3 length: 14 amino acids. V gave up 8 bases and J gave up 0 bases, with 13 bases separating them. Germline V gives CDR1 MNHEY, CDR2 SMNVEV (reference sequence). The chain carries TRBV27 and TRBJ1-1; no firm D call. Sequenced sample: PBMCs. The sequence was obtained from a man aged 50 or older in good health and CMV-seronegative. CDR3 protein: CASASRRMNTEAFF. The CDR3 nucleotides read TGTGCCAGCGCGTCGCGGCGGATGAACACTGAAGCTTTCTTT.